The present T cell receptor beta chain was sequenced within a study of blood T cell repertoires in COVID-19. CDR1 and CDR2 from the germline V gene are MNHEY and SMNVEV (reference sequence). J was trimmed by 4 bases and V by 6 bases; bases with no gene match: 10. CDR3 length: 16 amino acids. Sequencing was performed with immunoSEQ multiplex PCR; in TCRdb, only in-frame clones are kept and a portion is missing. The sample has 150,000 to 200,000 clones, around 90% seen once; the top ten hold about a sixth. Sequencing was carried out using peripheral blood. This receptor was obtained from a man aged 55 to 70 with active or convalescent COVID-19. The V gene is TRBV27, the J gene TRBJ1-5, with TRBD1 matching over 9 bases. The CDR3 DNA is TGTGCCAGCAGCCGGAAAGTGACAGGGGGAAATCAGCCCCAGCATTTT. Translating gives CASSRKVTGGNQPQHF.